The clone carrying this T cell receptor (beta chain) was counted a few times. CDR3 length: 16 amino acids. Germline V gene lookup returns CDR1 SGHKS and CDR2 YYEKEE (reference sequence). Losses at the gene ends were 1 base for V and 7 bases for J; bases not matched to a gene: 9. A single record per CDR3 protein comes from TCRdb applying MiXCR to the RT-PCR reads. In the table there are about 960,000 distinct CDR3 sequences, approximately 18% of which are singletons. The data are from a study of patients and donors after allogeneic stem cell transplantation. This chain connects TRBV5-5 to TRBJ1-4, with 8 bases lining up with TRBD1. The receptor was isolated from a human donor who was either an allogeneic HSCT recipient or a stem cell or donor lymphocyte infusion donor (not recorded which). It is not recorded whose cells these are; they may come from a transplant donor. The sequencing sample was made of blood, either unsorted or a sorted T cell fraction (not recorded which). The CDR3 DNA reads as TGTGCCAGCAGCTTGCTCGACAGGGGTAGGGGTGAAAAACTGTTTTTT. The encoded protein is CASSLLDRGRGEKLFF.